Listed below are T cell receptor beta chains from one sample, sequenced in a study of shared clonotypes between healthy human individuals. This table comes from immunoSEQ multiplex PCR, and its TCRdb copy is limited to in-frame clones, with some not included. The sample consists of 2 million to 3 million clones, approximately 93% of them appearing once. The sample consisted of naive CD4+ T cells from PBMCs. Receptors originate from a young man in good health. Some clones in this sample may be carry-over from other donors' samples. CDR3s include the opening cysteine and the closing phenylalanine or tryptophan. Fields, in order: J gene, D gene, V gene, clone size, CDR3 protein, CDR3 DNA. D genes are given only for firm matches. Rows give clone size only sometimes, using once, few, many, or a class for an expanded clone.

TRBJ1-3	NA	TRBV27	NA	CATPPKGDSGNTIYF	TGTGCCACCCCACCCAAGGGCGACTCTGGAAACACCATATATTTT
TRBJ2-6	NA	TRBV7-9	NA	CASSSPLGANVLTF	TGTGCCAGCAGCTCCCCCCTGGGGGCCAACGTCCTGACTTTC
TRBJ2-7	TRBD1	TRBV7-8	NA	CASRYTTGGGYEQYF	TGTGCCAGCAGATACACGACAGGGGGTGGCTACGAGCAGTACTTC
TRBJ1-5	NA	TRBV2	NA	CASSDGRRLNQPQHF	TGTGCCAGCAGTGACGGCAGAAGACTAAATCAGCCCCAGCATTTT
TRBJ2-7	TRBD2	TRBV19	NA	CASSIPGRGYEQYF	TGTGCCAGTAGTATACCTGGGAGGGGCTACGAGCAGTACTTC
TRBJ1-5	NA	TRBV2	NA	CASDRDRGNQPQHF	TGTGCCAGCGACCGGGATAGGGGTAATCAGCCCCAGCATTTT
TRBJ2-3	NA	TRBV10-3	NA	CAISLGVEDTQYF	TGTGCCATCAGTCTCGGGGTCGAGGATACGCAGTATTTT
TRBJ2-3	NA	TRBV4-3	NA	CASSPLWTETDTQYF	TGCGCCAGCAGCCCCCTTTGGACAGAGACAGATACGCAGTATTTT
TRBJ2-1	NA	TRBV27	NA	CASRMQGLGYNEQFF	TGTGCCAGCAGAATGCAGGGGCTAGGGTACAATGAGCAGTTCTTC
TRBJ1-6	TRBD1	TRBV28	NA	CASNQISGQGMPLHF	TGTGCCAGCAACCAAATATCGGGACAGGGGATGCCCCTCCACTTT
TRBJ2-3	NA	TRBV18	NA	CASSPAGITDTQYF	TGTGCCAGCTCACCGGCAGGCATCACAGATACGCAGTATTTT
TRBJ1-5	TRBD1	TRBV7-9	NA	CASSLGQEYPQHF	TGTGCCAGCAGCTTGGGACAGGAATATCCCCAGCATTTT
TRBJ2-4	NA	TRBV27	NA	CASSFGNIQYF	TGTGCCAGCAGTTTCGGAAACATTCAGTACTTC
TRBJ1-5	NA	TRBV2	NA	CASSTRGLNQPQHF	TGTGCCAGCAGTACCCGGGGCTTAAATCAGCCCCAGCATTTT
TRBJ2-3	TRBD2	TRBV5-1	NA	CASSLERGSATDTQYF	TGCGCCAGCAGCTTGGAACGCGGGAGCGCCACAGATACGCAGTATTTT
TRBJ2-2	NA	TRBV9	once	CASSVPGELFF	TGTGCCAGCAGCGTACCCGGGGAGCTGTTTTTT
TRBJ1-5	TRBD1	TRBV10-3	NA	CAISGTGDSNQPQHF	TGTGCCATCAGTGGGACAGGCGATAGCAATCAGCCCCAGCATTTT
TRBJ2-6	NA	TRBV4-2	NA	CASSQVVGSGANVLTF	TGTGCCAGCAGCCAAGTCGTTGGCTCTGGGGCCAACGTCCTGACTTTC